Listed below are T cell receptor beta chains from one sample, sequenced in a study of blood T cell repertoires in COVID-19. Sequencing used immunoSEQ multiplex PCR; TCRdb keeps in-frame clones, though not all of them. The sample gives over 50,000 clones, about 86% of which show up once; 12% is in the top ten. Sequenced sample: peripheral blood. The receptor set was obtained from a man between 70 and 80 years old with active COVID-19. The CDR3 runs from the conserved cysteine through the conserved F or W. Each record gives: D gene, V gene, J gene, clone size, CDR3 protein, CDR3 DNA. The D gene is left open where the match is weak. Some rows mark clone size as missing; the rest say once, few, many or name a class of expanded clone.

>TRBD1|TRBV6-1|TRBJ1-4|.
CASSERPTGATNEKLFF
TGTGCCAGCAGTGAAAGGCCCACAGGGGCAACTAATGAAAAACTGTTTTTT
>.|TRBV29-1|TRBJ1-2|.
CSVPRGDGGYGYTF
TGCAGCGTACCCCGAGGGGACGGGGGATATGGCTACACCTTC
>.|TRBV3-1/TRBV3-2|TRBJ1-2|.
CASSQETGRALNYGYTF
TGTGCCAGCAGCCAAGAAACAGGGAGGGCCCTTAACTATGGCTACACCTTC
>TRBD1|TRBV19|TRBJ1-1|.
CASSLQGANTEAFF
TGTGCCAGTAGTCTCCAGGGGGCGAACACTGAAGCTTTCTTT
>.|TRBV7-9|TRBJ1-2|.
CASSSRTPGLNGYTF
TGTGCCAGCAGCTCCCGGACCCCGGGGTTGAATGGCTACACCTTC
>.|TRBV4-1|TRBJ2-1|.
CATSQGFNEQFF
TGCGCCACTTCACAGGGATTCAATGAGCAGTTCTTC
>TRBD1|TRBV3-1/TRBV3-2|TRBJ1-5|.
CASSRPGGKGQPQHF
TGTGCCAGCAGCCGCCCAGGGGGCAAGGGTCAGCCCCAGCATTTT
>.|TRBV11-2|TRBJ1-1|.
CASSYNRKGTEAFF
TGTGCCAGCAGCTACAACAGGAAGGGCACTGAAGCTTTCTTT
>.|TRBV19|TRBJ1-3|.
CASSPPISGNTIYF
TGTGCCAGTAGTCCCCCCATCTCTGGAAACACCATATATTTT
>TRBD1|TRBV7-2|TRBJ2-7|.
CASSLVKGAREQYF
TGTGCCAGCAGCTTGGTGAAGGGGGCTCGCGAGCAGTACTTC
>.|TRBV18|TRBJ1-1|.
CASSRQMNTEAFF
TGTGCCAGCTCACGACAGATGAACACTGAAGCTTTCTTT
>.|TRBV5-1|TRBJ2-5|.
CASSLDIQETQYF
TGCGCCAGCAGCTTGGATATACAAGAGACCCAGTACTTC
>TRBD1|TRBV27|TRBJ2-7|few
CASSFTGGYYEQYF
TGTGCCAGCAGTTTTACAGGGGGTTACTACGAGCAGTACTTC
>TRBD1|TRBV2|TRBJ2-7|.
CASRDRGHEQYF
TGTGCCAGCCGGGACAGGGGGCACGAGCAGTACTTC
>TRBD1|TRBV11-3|TRBJ1-4|.
CASSHRGRNEKLFF
TGTGCCAGCAGCCACAGGGGACGCAATGAAAAACTGTTTTTT
>TRBD2|TRBV18|TRBJ2-1|.
CASSPPSRGGTSYNEQFF
TGTGCCAGCTCACCACCGAGTCGCGGGGGGACCTCCTACAATGAGCAGTTCTTC
>.|TRBV30|TRBJ1-5|few
CAWRGGDNQPQHF
TGTGCCTGGAGAGGGGGAGACAATCAGCCCCAGCATTTT
>TRBD2|TRBV9|TRBJ2-1|.
CASSVVAGGPDEQFF
TGTGCCAGCAGCGTAGTAGCGGGGGGGCCCGATGAGCAGTTCTTC
>.|TRBV6-4|TRBJ1-4|.
CASSESGLRGEKLFF
TGTGCCAGCAGTGAGTCCGGCCTTAGGGGGGAAAAACTGTTTTTT
>.|TRBV19|TRBJ2-7|.
CASSIRPSAGEQYF
TGTGCCAGTAGTATAAGGCCCTCAGCGGGCGAGCAGTACTTC
>TRBD2|TRBV5-8|TRBJ2-7|.
CASSLVSGAGEQYF
TGTGCCAGCAGCTTGGTTAGCGGGGCAGGGGAGCAGTACTTC
>TRBD2|TRBV5-1|TRBJ2-1|few
CASSILAGGYNEQFF
TGCGCCAGCAGCATACTAGCGGGGGGTTACAATGAGCAGTTCTTC
>.|TRBV7-2|TRBJ1-1|once
CASSLVGGGDTEAFF
TGTGCCAGCAGCTTAGTCGGGGGAGGCGACACTGAAGCTTTCTTT
>TRBD1|TRBV5-1|TRBJ1-1|.
CASSPAGGFEAFF
TGCGCCAGCTCTCCGGCAGGGGGGTTCGAAGCTTTCTTT
>.|TRBV6-5|TRBJ1-2|.
CASSYPGSGGYTF
TGTGCCAGCAGTTACCCGGGGTCTGGTGGCTACACCTTC
>TRBD1|TRBV9|TRBJ2-5|.
CASSVATVGAAGQGAPIQETQYF
TGTGCCAGCAGCGTAGCTACGGTTGGGGCGGCGGGACAGGGGGCCCCAATACAAGAGACCCAGTACTTC
>TRBD1|TRBV3-1/TRBV3-2|TRBJ1-2|.
CASSPPTGRSYGYTF
TGTGCCAGCAGCCCGCCGACAGGGAGGAGCTATGGCTACACCTTC
>TRBD1|TRBV7-2|TRBJ1-2|.
CASSEFGTASYGYTF
TGTGCCAGCAGCGAATTCGGGACAGCCTCTTATGGCTACACCTTC
>TRBD1|TRBV5-4|TRBJ1-4|few
CASSRSTGEPNEKLFF
TGTGCCAGCAGCCGTTCGACAGGGGAGCCTAATGAAAAACTGTTTTTT
>TRBD1|TRBV9|TRBJ2-7|.
CASSVGQGAYEQYF
TGTGCCAGCAGCGTAGGACAGGGGGCCTACGAGCAGTACTTC
>TRBD2|TRBV4-3|TRBJ2-1|.
CASSQDPPGLAGRNEQFF
TGCGCCAGCAGCCAAGATCCCCCGGGGCTAGCGGGGAGGAATGAGCAGTTCTTC
>TRBD1|TRBV25-1|TRBJ2-2|.
CASSSHRGLPTYTGELFF
TGTGCCAGCAGCTCGCACAGGGGTCTTCCCACGTACACCGGGGAGCTGTTTTTT
>.|TRBV14|TRBJ2-7|.
CASSQVGLGGGVSYEQYF
TGTGCCAGCAGCCAAGTCGGGCTGGGAGGGGGTGTTTCCTACGAGCAGTACTTC
>.|TRBV23-1|TRBJ2-3|.
CASSQSSGMRPTDTQYF
TGCGCCAGCAGTCAATCCTCGGGGATGAGGCCCACAGATACGCAGTATTTT
>TRBD2|TRBV6-2/TRBV6-3|TRBJ2-5|.
CASSYPLASGAFQETQYF
TGTGCCAGCAGTTACCCGTTGGCTAGCGGGGCTTTCCAAGAGACCCAGTACTTC
>.|TRBV2|TRBJ1-1|.
CASSVSDVGGTEAFF
TGTGCCAGCAGTGTTTCCGACGTAGGGGGAACTGAAGCTTTCTTT
>.|TRBV6-2/TRBV6-3|TRBJ1-1|.
CASSYELGKGGWNTEAFF
TGTGCCAGCAGTTACGAGTTAGGGAAAGGCGGGTGGAACACTGAAGCTTTCTTT
>.|TRBV12-5|TRBJ2-7|.
CASGSAREQYF
TGTGCTAGTGGTTCAGCTAGGGAGCAGTACTTC
>TRBD1|TRBV3-1/TRBV3-2|TRBJ1-2|.
CASSHWTGDGYTF
TGTGCCAGCAGCCACTGGACAGGGGACGGCTACACCTTC
>TRBD2|TRBV4-1|TRBJ2-3|.
CASSQEEWAGGSTDTQYF
TGCGCCAGCAGCCAAGAGGAGTGGGCGGGAGGTAGCACAGATACGCAGTATTTT
>TRBD2|TRBV7-2|TRBJ2-7|.
CASSPRLAGGSYEQYF
TGTGCCAGCAGCCCAAGACTAGCGGGGGGATCCTACGAGCAGTACTTC
>.|TRBV7-9|TRBJ1-1|.
CASSSQARTEAFF
TGTGCCAGCAGCTCCCAAGCGAGAACTGAAGCTTTCTTT
>.|TRBV7-9|TRBJ1-1|.
CASSLDLAEAFF
TGTGCCAGCAGCTTAGACTTGGCTGAAGCTTTCTTT
>.|TRBV29-1|TRBJ2-1|.
CSVHRGEGFF
TGCAGCGTCCATAGAGGTGAGGGGTTCTTC
>TRBD1|TRBV11-1|TRBJ2-1|.
CASSPGQGSSYNEQFF
TGTGCCAGCAGCCCAGGACAGGGAAGCTCCTACAATGAGCAGTTCTTC
>.|TRBV7-3|TRBJ2-5|.
CASSGGAYETQYF
TGTGCCAGCAGCGGGGGGGCCTACGAGACCCAGTACTTC
>.|TRBV6-2/TRBV6-3|TRBJ2-7|.
CASSYSLSYEQYF
TGTGCCAGCAGTTACTCTCTCAGCTACGAGCAGTACTTC
>.|TRBV6-5|TRBJ1-4|.
CASKLGATNEKLFF
TGTGCCAGCAAGTTGGGAGCTACTAATGAAAAACTGTTTTTT
>.|TRBV7-9|TRBJ2-7|.
CASNGGPGNEQYF
TGTGCCAGCAACGGGGGTCCGGGGAACGAGCAGTACTTC
>.|TRBV2|TRBJ2-3|.
CASRPLSTDTQYF
TGTGCCAGCAGGCCTTTGAGTACAGATACGCAGTATTTT
>TRBD1|TRBV9|TRBJ1-2|.
CASSRGQGEDGYTF
TGTGCCAGCAGCCGAGGACAGGGAGAAGATGGCTACACCTTC
>.|TRBV7-2|TRBJ2-7|.
CASSLQALSSYEQYF
TGTGCCAGCAGCTTGCAGGCGCTGAGCTCCTACGAGCAGTACTTC
>.|TRBV2|TRBJ2-7|.
CASSDPGEQYEQYF
TGTGCCAGCAGTGATCCAGGGGAACAGTACGAGCAGTACTTC
>.|TRBV5-6|TRBJ2-7|.
CASSYGQSWISYEQYF
TGTGCCAGCAGCTACGGACAGAGCTGGATCTCCTACGAGCAGTACTTC
>.|TRBV27|TRBJ2-7|.
CAISRGETYEQYF
TGTGCCATCTCCAGGGGAGAGACCTACGAGCAGTACTTC